This T cell receptor (beta chain) was documented in a study of T-cell memory formation after mild COVID-19. General study results and limits: Later expanders leaned toward CD4+, whereas clones contracting from day 15 to 85 were balanced CD4/CD8. Clonal second-wave expansions that peaked on day 37 had unconfirmed SARS-CoV-2 specificity. Clones which contracted sat mainly in CM and EM if CD4+, and in EMRA if CD8+.

TCRdb redid the calling of the 5' RACE reads with MiXCR, one entry per CDR3 protein. Here the sample spans 200,000 to 300,000 distinct CDR3 sequences, 15% being singletons. CDR1 and CDR2 (germline): GTSNPN, SVGIG (reference sequence). The CDR3 covers 12 residues. The junction had 1 base not matched to a gene; V was cut back by 2 bases and J by 4 bases. This clonotype was observed a few times. What it binds is unknown. Material: PBMCs or a T cell subset sorted from them (not recorded which). This clonotype was obtained from an adult woman who had mild COVID-19 (a few samples of this study predate the infection). Cell type and time point are not known. The chain links TRBV30 to TRBJ1-2; 7 bases line up with TRBD1. CDR3 in amino acids: CAWSRQGYGYTF. DNA of the CDR3: TGTGCCTGGAGTAGACAGGGCTATGGCTACACCTTC.